This T cell receptor (beta chain) is from a study of T cell responses to AZD1222 COVID-19 vaccine. Profiled with immunoSEQ multiplex PCR; TCRdb holds only in-frame clones, not every one. The sample contains 150,000 or so clones, about 91% of which appear only once. Note on this clone: The target antigen is unknown.

Per the germline V gene, CDR1 is SGDLS and CDR2 is YYNGEE. The length of the CDR3 is 16 residues. V was cut by 3 bases and J by 3 bases, with 16 bases left in between. Findings of the study overall: Among the donors, most were white British and more were female, and clonal diversity was possibly underestimated.

This chain links TRBV9 with TRBJ1-3, with a tentative D call TRBD1 (5 bases). Here the sequenced sample was peripheral blood, taken 28 days after the second AZD1222 dose. The receptor was isolated from an adult who received the AZD1222 COVID-19 vaccine. The CDR3 bases are TGTGCCAGCAGCGCCAGCGCAGGGTTTCTTGGAAACACCATATATTTT. This codes for CASSASAGFLGNTIYF.